Below, 19 T cell receptor beta chains from the same sample are listed, as sequenced in a study of early stage breast cancer tumors. Only in-frame clones appear in the TCRdb table, and some are missing; sequencing was by immunoSEQ multiplex PCR. The sample carries some 9,700 clones, 60% to 85% recorded once. Sequenced sample: normal breast tissue next to the tumor. The receptor source for this set is a person aged 35-55 years with breast cancer.

The V call is TRBV19, the J call TRBJ1-2, with no clear D. Germline lookup yields CDR1 LNHDA and CDR2 SQIVND (reference sequence). Trimming removed 1 base from V and 0 bases from J, with 9 bases in between. CDR3 size: 15 residues. CDR3 nucleotides: TGTGCCAGTAGTATAGTATTGGCAGCTAACTATGGCTACACCTTC. Translated: CASSIVLAANYGYTF.

This clone was detected only once. The chain couples TRBV20-1 to TRBJ2-7; D might be TRBD1 (5 bases). This CDR3 is built from 11 residues. Trimming left V 5 bases short and J 6 bases short, with 11 bases between. Germline-derived CDR1 and CDR2 are DFQATT and SNEGSKA (reference sequence). The CDR3 sequence is CSARFQGEQYF. In nucleotides, the CDR3 is TGCAGTGCTCGATTCCAGGGCGAGCAGTACTTC.

J is TRBJ1-5 and V is TRBV5-8, with D uncertain. The ends were cut back, 2 bases at V and 6 bases at J, with 12 bases in the middle. Germline CDR1 and CDR2: SGHTS and YDEGEE. CDR3 length equals 14 residues. CDR3 protein: CASSFGGMGQPQHF. CDR3 DNA sequence: TGTGCCAGCAGCTTCGGAGGGATGGGTCAGCCCCAGCATTTT.

This clone was seen a few times. This chain joins TRBV29-1 and TRBJ1-1; D remains ambiguous. The CDR3 covers 12 residues. V lost 1 base, J lost 1 base, and 4 bases lay in between. The V gene's germline CDR1 is SQVTM and CDR2 ANQGSEA. The CDR3 nucleotides are TGCAGCGTTGAAGGAGGGAACACTGAAGCTTTCTTT. It is translated as CSVEGGNTEAFF.

The chain has TRBV5-1 and TRBJ1-1; D may be TRBD1 (6 bases). This CDR3 is 16 amino acids long. V was clipped by 4 bases and J by 5 bases, with 21 bases between them. Germline loops: CDR1 SGHRS, CDR2 YFSETQ. The CDR3 DNA reads as TGCGCCAGCAGCCGTACGGGAGGGGGGGGTACGACTGAAGCTTTCTTT. This encodes CASSRTGGGGTTEAFF. Full variable domain (remainder filled in from reference TRBV5-1 and TRBJ1-1): KAGVTQTPRYLIKTRGQQVTLSCSPISGHRSVSWYQQTPGQGLQFLFEYFSETQRNKGNFPGRFSGRQFSNSRSEMNVSTLELGDSALYLCASSRTGGGGTTEAFFGQGTRLTVV.

The gene calls are TRBV11-2 and TRBJ2-7, with D uncertain. This CDR3 region has 14 residues. The V end was cut by 2 bases, the J end by 6 bases, with 14 bases between. Germline values: CDR1 SGHAT, CDR2 FQNNGV. CDR3 nucleotides: TGTGCCAGCAGCTTAACAGAGAGGAGAAGCGAGCAGTACTTC. It is translated as CASSLTERRSEQYF.

This clone was counted only a few times. This chain joins TRBV7-9 and TRBJ2-5; D is perhaps TRBD1 or TRBD2 (5 bases each). V lost 0 bases and J 1 base, leaving 9 bases between the germline ends. CDR1 is SEHNR, CDR2 FQNEAQ, per germline (reference sequence). The CDR3 spans 15 residues. CDR3 nucleotides: TGTGCCAGCAGCTTAGCGGGGACGACCCAAGAGACCCAGTACTTC. Its protein product is CASSLAGTTQETQYF.

The chain couples TRBV6-1 to TRBJ2-1; 12 nucleotides line up with TRBD2. The junction had 19 bases not matched to a gene; V was cut back by 0 bases and J by 1 base. Germline-derived CDR1 and CDR2 are MNHNS and SASEGT. The CDR3 runs to 23 residues. CDR3 nucleotide sequence: TGTGCCAGCAGTGAAGCTTTATGGGGGGGCCTAGCGGGAGGGCCCAAGTCCTACAATGAGCAGTTCTTC. This sequence encodes CASSEALWGGLAGGPKSYNEQFF.

The J gene is TRBJ2-1, the V gene TRBV10-3, with 7 bases matching TRBD2. Germline V gives CDR1 ENHRY, CDR2 SYGVKD. V lost 2 bases and J lost 6; bases outside the gene matches: 1. The CDR3 totals 13 residues. CDR3 sequence reads: CAISEGTTNEQFF. CDR3 DNA sequence: TGTGCCATCAGTGAGGGGACTACCAATGAGCAGTTCTTC.

The rearrangement joins TRBV5-1 to TRBJ2-2; D unclear. V lost 1 base, J lost 3 bases, and 7 bases lay in between. CDR1 is SGHRS and CDR2 is YFSETQ in the germline V gene. The CDR3 is 14 amino acids. The CDR3 nucleotides are TGCGCCAGCAGCTTGAATTCGGACACCGGGGAGCTGTTTTTT. Translated: CASSLNSDTGELFF.

V and J are TRBV6-5 and TRBJ2-5, with 8 bases matching TRBD2. Germline assignment: CDR1 MNHEY and CDR2 SVGAGI. V dropped 8 bases and J dropped 4; count of bases not matched to a gene: 6. The CDR3 runs to 13 residues. The CDR3 loop is CASREGGRETQYF. The DNA of the CDR3 is TGTGCCAGCCGGGAGGGAGGGAGAGAGACCCAGTACTTC.

The chain couples TRBV2 to TRBJ2-7, with 10 bases matching TRBD2. The CDR3 runs 15 residues. The V gene end was trimmed by 7 bases and the J gene end by 5 bases; junction bases not matched to a gene: 11. Per the germline V gene, CDR1 is SNHLY and CDR2 is FYNNEI. CDR3 sequence reads: CASKSAGGPWNEQYF. In DNA form, the CDR3 reads TGTGCCAGCAAATCAGCGGGAGGGCCTTGGAACGAGCAGTACTTC.

The rearrangement links TRBV2 to TRBJ2-1; 9 nucleotides agree with TRBD1. In germline, CDR1 is SNHLY, CDR2 FYNNEI. This CDR3 is 12 amino acids long. The V and J ends lost 8 bases and 7 bases, in that order; junction bases with no gene match: 3. The CDR3 DNA reads as TGTGCCAGCGACAGGGGGTCGAATGAGCAGTTCTTC. Amino acid sequence: CASDRGSNEQFF.

V and J are TRBV5-4 and TRBJ2-1; 7 bases line up with TRBD1. Unmatched junction bases numbered 11, after V lost 4 bases and J lost 7 bases. Germline CDR1 reads SGHNT; CDR2 reads YYREEE (reference sequence). CDR3 length: 15 residues. CDR3 DNA: TGTGCCAGCAGCCTACAGGGGAGAATTAATAATGAGCAGTTCTTC. Its translation is CASSLQGRINNEQFF. Full variable domain (outside the CDR3, taken from reference TRBV5-4 and TRBJ2-1): ETGVTQSPTHLIKTRGQQVTLRCSSQSGHNTVSWYQQALGQGPQFIFQYYREEENGRGNFPPRFSGLQFPNYSSELNVNALELDDSALYLCASSLQGRINNEQFFGPGTRLTVL.

Turning to this clone: One end of the junction varies from germline; a read error may be responsible. The J gene is TRBJ1-1, the V gene TRBV5-8, with 8 bases lining up with TRBD1. Germline lookup yields CDR1 SGHTS and CDR2 YDEGEE. The CDR3 extends over 14 amino acids. DNA for the CDR3: TGTGCCAGCAGCGAACGACAGGGGAACGCTGAAGCTTTCTTT. Translated: CASSERQGNAEAFF.

The DNA for the CDR3 is TGTGCCAGCAGTTTAGGGCCCAACACTGAAGCTTTCTTT. It encodes CASSLGPNTEAFF. This chain connects TRBV27 to TRBJ1-1; the D is unclear. Germline loops: CDR1 MNHEY, CDR2 SMNVEV (reference sequence). The CDR3 contains 13 residues. V dropped 2 bases and J dropped 2 bases, with 6 bases sitting between them.

The rearrangement uses TRBV18 and TRBJ2-5, with TRBD1 as a possible D gene (5 bases). In germline, CDR1 is KGHSH, CDR2 LQKENI. The CDR3 loop spans 15 amino acids. V was cut by 6 bases and J by 0 bases, with 14 bases left in between. The DNA for the CDR3 is TGTGCCAGCTCCCCAGGGTCGGCGGACCAAGAGACCCAGTACTTC. It is translated as CASSPGSADQETQYF.

The chain joins TRBV2 to TRBJ1-1; D is unclear. The germline V and J ends were trimmed by 6 bases and 6 bases, with 17 bases remaining between them. This CDR3 is built from 14 residues. The germline CDR1 and CDR2 sequences are SNHLY and FYNNEI. CDR3 in amino acids: CASRFQEASPEAFF. CDR3 nucleotides: TGTGCCAGCAGGTTCCAAGAGGCAAGCCCTGAAGCTTTCTTT.

The V call is TRBV19, the J call TRBJ1-4; 7 nucleotides match TRBD1. CDR3 length equals 16 residues. Germline trimming cut 8 bases from V and 3 bases from J; bases unmatched to any gene: 12. The germline V gene has CDR1 LNHDA and CDR2 SQIVND (reference sequence). The CDR3 nucleotides read TGTGCCAGTGGGGAAACAGGGGCTCGGCCTAATGAAAAACTGTTTTTT. Residues: CASGETGARPNEKLFF.